This T cell receptor beta chain was sequenced during a study of blood T cell repertoires in COVID-19 (dated by TCRdb to 2018 to 2020). Looking at the study overall: The collaborator samples originated in the United States, Italy and Spain and spanned the acute and convalescent phases of COVID-19. The material from the prospective study consisted of cDNA or gDNA derived from T cells, B-cell-depleted T cells, or PBMCs. The dataset comprised deeply sampled blood TCRbeta repertoires from subjects exposed to, actively infected with, or recovered from COVID-19. The repertoires were made available in a free public database intended to serve as a resource for research on the immune response to SARS-CoV-2. The samples were drawn from two sources: the first 160 participants of the ongoing ImmuneRACE study, and 1,000 to 1,500 subjects contributed by 6 global collaborators. Nearly every sample came with metadata listing a de-identified subject ID, COVID-19 status, age in years and sex. Where HLA class I and class II types were available, the types were taken from metadata supplied by the sample provider, not from assay-based typing. General conclusions and limits of the study: The amount of clinical and demographic metadata varied by source and participant and was provided uncurated.

Relative to germline, V is missing 11 bases and J is missing 5 bases, with 9 bases of the junction outside any gene match. CDR1 and CDR2 (SEHNR, FQNEAQ) derive from the germline V gene (reference sequence). The CDR3 numbers 16 residues from cysteine through phenylalanine. Only CDR3 DNA remains: 48 bases, in frame from the first base. Whole blood was collected in K2EDTA tubes by collaborating institutions according to the institutions' own protocols. Collaborator samples were shipped for TCRbeta analysis as frozen whole blood, isolated PBMCs, or DNA extracted from either sample type. TCRbeta CDR3 regions were amplified from genomic DNA by means of the immunoSEQ Assay, a bias-controlled multiplex PCR. Regarding the original processing steps: Nucleated cell counts per sample were estimated from amplification of reference gene primers within the assay. Sequence reads were collapsed and filtered to measure the absolute abundance of every unique TCRbeta CDR3 rearrangement. For each sample, productive Simpson clonality was calculated by taking the square root of Simpson's diversity index across productive rearrangements. TCRdb stores this immuneACCESS table with in-frame sequences only. Part of the clones is absent; in the studies checked, under half of the shortfall reflects unresolved V genes, and no reason is known for the rest. V and J calls plus clone size are reproduced from that table; the DNA served to infer D and trimming. The table for this sample lists roughly 100,000 clones; roughly 79% of them were counted only once. Jointly, the top ten make up about 10% of the sample.

This clone was found once. No antigen is known for it. Per-nucleotide qualities are absent, and no much larger clonotype sits a single base away. The chain is assembled from TRBV7-9 and TRBJ2-1; TRBD2 lines up with 16 middle nucleotides. The sample was peripheral blood. This sequence originates from a woman aged 80 or over with acute or convalescent COVID-19. The base sequence is TGTGCCGGGGGACTAGCGGGGGGGGGACCTCACAATGAGCAGTTCTTC. Translated, it reads CAGGLAGGGPHNEQFF.